A single sample gave rise to the 2 T cell receptor beta chains below, sequenced in a study of post-analysis software for immune sequencing data. Study findings and constraints: TRBV5-6, TRBV5-1 and TRBV20-1 were among four or five TRBV segments more frequent in patients than controls.

These receptors have no identified antigens. Tagging with unique molecular identifiers was a feature of the TCR beta cDNA libraries. MiXCR was run by TCRdb on the PCR reads, yielding one entry per CDR3 protein. The table has almost 700,000 distinct CDR3 sequences, approximately 60% seen once. The sequencing input was blood. Receptor source: a girl aged 2 to 9 with multiple sclerosis.

The rearrangement joins TRBV5-1 to TRBJ2-3; 9 bases align to TRBD2. The CDR3 is 19 residues long. CDR1 SGHRS and CDR2 YFSETQ come from the germline V gene. J gave up 0 bases and V 0 bases, and 11 bases lay outside the gene matches. CDR3 DNA: TGCGCCAGCAGCTTGGCCACGGCGGGAGGGCTTCCTAGCACAGATACGCAGTATTTT. Residues: CASSLATAGGLPSTDTQYF.

This chain connects TRBV6-5 to TRBJ2-7, with 9 nucleotides matching TRBD2. The V gene end was trimmed by 6 bases and the J gene end by 4 bases; junction bases not matched to a gene: 10. Germline V gene lookup returns CDR1 MNHEY and CDR2 SVGAGI. This CDR3 spans 15 amino acids. As DNA, the CDR3 is TGTGCCAGCAGGGGTGCGGGACTAGCAGAGTACGAGCAGTACTTC. Translated, it gives CASRGAGLAEYEQYF.